This T cell receptor (beta chain) was sequenced in a study of T cell changes during pregnancy in multiple sclerosis. TCRdb keeps only in-frame clones here, not all; method: immunoSEQ multiplex PCR. The repertoire holds fewer than 80,000 clones, with roughly 90% as singletons. Germline lookup yields CDR1 GTSNPN and CDR2 SVGIG (reference sequence). Deletions cut 4 bases from V and 5 bases from J, with 17 bases between. The CDR3 runs 14 residues. The sample was CD4+ T cells from peripheral blood mononuclear cells, taken in the third trimester of pregnancy. V gene TRBV30 combines with J gene TRBJ1-1, with a possible D match to TRBD1 (6 bases). The TCR sequence derives from a female donor in good health, enrolled as a control in a pregnancy study. For the CDR3, the DNA is TGTGCCTGGATACGGGGGGCAATTAAGACTGAAGCTTTCTTT. Residues: CAWIRGAIKTEAFF.